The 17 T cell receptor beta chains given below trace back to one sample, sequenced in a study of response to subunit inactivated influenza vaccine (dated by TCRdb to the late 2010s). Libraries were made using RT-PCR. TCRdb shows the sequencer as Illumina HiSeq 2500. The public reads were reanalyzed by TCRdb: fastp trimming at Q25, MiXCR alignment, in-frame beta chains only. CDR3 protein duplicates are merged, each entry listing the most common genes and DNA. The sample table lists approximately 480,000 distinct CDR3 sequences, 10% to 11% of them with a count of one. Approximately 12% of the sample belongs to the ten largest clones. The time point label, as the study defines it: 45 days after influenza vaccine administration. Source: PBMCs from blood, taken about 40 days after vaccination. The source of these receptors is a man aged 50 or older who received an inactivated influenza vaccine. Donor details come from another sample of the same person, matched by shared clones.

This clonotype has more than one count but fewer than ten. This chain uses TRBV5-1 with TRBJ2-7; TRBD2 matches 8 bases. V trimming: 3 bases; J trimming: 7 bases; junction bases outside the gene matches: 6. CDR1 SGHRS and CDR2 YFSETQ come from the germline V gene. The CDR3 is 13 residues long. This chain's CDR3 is CASSSGGDQEQYF. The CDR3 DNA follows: TGCGCCAGCAGCTCGGGGGGGGACCAGGAGCAGTACTTC.

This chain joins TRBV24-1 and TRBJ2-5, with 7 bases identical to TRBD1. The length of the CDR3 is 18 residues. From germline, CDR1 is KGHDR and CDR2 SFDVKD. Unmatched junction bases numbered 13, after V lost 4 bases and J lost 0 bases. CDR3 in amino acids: CATSERANRGKHQETQYF. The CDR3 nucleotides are TGTGCCACCAGTGAGCGAGCGAACAGGGGAAAGCACCAAGAGACCCAGTACTTC.

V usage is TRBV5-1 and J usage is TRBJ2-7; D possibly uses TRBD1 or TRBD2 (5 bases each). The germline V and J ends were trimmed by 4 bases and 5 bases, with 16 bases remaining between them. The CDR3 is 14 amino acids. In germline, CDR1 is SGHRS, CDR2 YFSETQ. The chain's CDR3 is CASSHTGRDHEQYF. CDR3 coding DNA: TGCGCCAGCAGCCACACTGGAAGGGACCACGAGCAGTACTTC. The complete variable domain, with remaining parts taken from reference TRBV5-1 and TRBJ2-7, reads KAGVTQTPRYLIKTRGQQVTLSCSPISGHRSVSWYQQTPGQGLQFLFEYFSETQRNKGNFPGRFSGRQFSNSRSEMNVSTLELGDSALYLCASSHTGRDHEQYFGPGTRLTVT.

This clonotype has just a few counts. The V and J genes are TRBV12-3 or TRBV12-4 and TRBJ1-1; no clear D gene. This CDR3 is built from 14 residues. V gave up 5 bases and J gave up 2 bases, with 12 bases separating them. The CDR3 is CASSETQLNTEAFF. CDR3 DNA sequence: TGTGCCAGCAGTGAGACACAGCTCAACACTGAAGCTTTCTTT.

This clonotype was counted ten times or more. CDR3 DNA: TGTGCCAGCAGCTTAGGACTAGCGGGAGGAAAAGATACGCAGTATTTT. Its translation is CASSLGLAGGKDTQYF. The chain combines TRBV7-9 with TRBJ2-3; 13 positions match TRBD2. The V gene's germline CDR1 is SEHNR and CDR2 FQNEAQ (reference sequence). The CDR3 totals 16 residues. V lost 1 base to trimming and J lost 5 bases; unmatched junction nucleotides: 3.

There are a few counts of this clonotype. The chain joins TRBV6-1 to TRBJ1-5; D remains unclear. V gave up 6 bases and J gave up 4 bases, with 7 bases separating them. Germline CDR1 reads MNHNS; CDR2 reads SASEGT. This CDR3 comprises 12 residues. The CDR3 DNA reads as TGTGCCAGCAGAGTCCCGAATCAGCCCCAGCATTTT. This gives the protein CASRVPNQPQHF.

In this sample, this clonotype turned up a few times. CDR3 in DNA: TGTGCCAGCAGTTTAGGAGCGGGAGCCTGGGTCCCCACCGGGGAGCTGTTTTTT. Translation: CASSLGAGAWVPTGELFF. The V call is TRBV28, the J call TRBJ2-2; TRBD2 matches 8 bases. Trimming at V came to 2 bases and at J to 4 bases, leaving 12 bases not matched to a gene. This CDR3 comprises 18 residues. Per the germline V gene, CDR1 is MDHEN and CDR2 is SYDVKM.

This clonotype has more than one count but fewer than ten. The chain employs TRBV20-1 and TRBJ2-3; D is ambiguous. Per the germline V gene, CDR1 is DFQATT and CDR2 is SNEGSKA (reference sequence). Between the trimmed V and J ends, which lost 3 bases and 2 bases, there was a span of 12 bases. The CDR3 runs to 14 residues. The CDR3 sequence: CSASSQSFTDTQYF. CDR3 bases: TGCAGTGCTAGTTCTCAGAGCTTCACAGATACGCAGTATTTT.

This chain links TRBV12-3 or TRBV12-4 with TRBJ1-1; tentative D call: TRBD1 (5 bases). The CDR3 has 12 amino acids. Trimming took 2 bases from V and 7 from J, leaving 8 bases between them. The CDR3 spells CASSLRGYEAFF. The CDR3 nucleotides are TGTGCCAGCAGTTTAAGGGGTTATGAAGCTTTCTTT.

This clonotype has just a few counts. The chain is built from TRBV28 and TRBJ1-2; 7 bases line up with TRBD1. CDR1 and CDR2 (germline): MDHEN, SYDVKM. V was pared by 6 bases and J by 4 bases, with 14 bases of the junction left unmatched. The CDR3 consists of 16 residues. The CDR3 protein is CASSSRQGDGVYGYTF. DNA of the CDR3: TGTGCCAGCAGCTCAAGGCAGGGGGACGGCGTCTATGGCTACACCTTC.

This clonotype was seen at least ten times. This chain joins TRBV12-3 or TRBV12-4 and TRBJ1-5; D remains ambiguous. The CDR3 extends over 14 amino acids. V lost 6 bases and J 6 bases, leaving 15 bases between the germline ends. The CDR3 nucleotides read TGTGCCAGCAGAGGGAGAGGTAAGGGTCAGCCCCAGCATTTT. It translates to CASRGRGKGQPQHF.

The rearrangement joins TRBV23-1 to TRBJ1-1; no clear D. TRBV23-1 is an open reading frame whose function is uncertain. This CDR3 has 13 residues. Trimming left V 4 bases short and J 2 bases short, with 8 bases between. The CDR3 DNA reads TGCGCCAGCAGTCGAACTATTAACACTGAAGCTTTCTTT. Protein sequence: CASSRTINTEAFF.

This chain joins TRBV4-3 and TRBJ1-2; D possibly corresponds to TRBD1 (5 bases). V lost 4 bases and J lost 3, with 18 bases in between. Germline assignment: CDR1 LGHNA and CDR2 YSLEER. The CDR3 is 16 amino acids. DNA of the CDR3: TGCGCCAGCAGCCTTAAGGGGAGGCACTCTCACTATGGCTACACCTTC. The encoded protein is CASSLKGRHSHYGYTF.

The CDR3 DNA follows: TGTGCCAGCAACATTGACAGGGAGGGCTCCTACGAGCAGTACTTC. The encoded protein is CASNIDREGSYEQYF. The V call is TRBV12-3 or TRBV12-4, the J call TRBJ2-7; D possibly matches TRBD1 or TRBD2 (7 bases each). V was cut by 7 bases and J by 0 bases, with 16 bases left in between. The CDR3 extends over 15 amino acids.

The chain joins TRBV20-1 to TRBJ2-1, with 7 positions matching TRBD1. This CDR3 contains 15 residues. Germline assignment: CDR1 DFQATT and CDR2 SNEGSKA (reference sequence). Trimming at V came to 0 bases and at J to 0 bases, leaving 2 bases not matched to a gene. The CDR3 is CSARDAGGSYNEQFF. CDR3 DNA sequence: TGCAGTGCTAGAGATGCAGGGGGCTCCTACAATGAGCAGTTCTTC.

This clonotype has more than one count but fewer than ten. The CDR3 loop reads CASSFDRGGTGELFF. The CDR3 region has the DNA TGTGCCAGCAGCTTCGACAGGGGGGGTACCGGGGAGCTGTTTTTT. The V gene is TRBV11-2, the J gene TRBJ2-2, with TRBD1 matching over 9 bases. The J segment lost 5 bases and the V segment lost 3 bases, leaving 4 bases of the junction unmatched. This CDR3 spans 15 amino acids. CDR1 is SGHAT, CDR2 FQNNGV, per germline.

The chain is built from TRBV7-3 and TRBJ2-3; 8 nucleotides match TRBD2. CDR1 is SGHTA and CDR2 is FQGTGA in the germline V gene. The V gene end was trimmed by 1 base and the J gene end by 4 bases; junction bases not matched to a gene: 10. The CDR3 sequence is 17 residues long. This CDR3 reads CASSLSRSGRRADTQYF. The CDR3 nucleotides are TGTGCCAGCAGCTTAAGTAGAAGCGGGAGAAGGGCAGATACGCAGTATTTT.